One sample yielded the 12 T cell receptor beta chains listed below, sequenced in a study of molecular identifiers for immune sequencing clone quantification. TCRdb reprocessed the PCR reads with MiXCR, giving one entry per CDR3 protein. Seen here are around 480,000 distinct CDR3 sequences, around 23% observed once, and the top ten hold around 0.8%. Sequenced material: naive CD8+ T cells from blood, with Jurkat cell RNA spiked in. Sample subset: FACS-sorted CD8+CD4-CCR7+CD45RA+ naive T cells. The receptor set was obtained from a human donor in good health. Some libraries in this study had Jurkat cell RNA spiked in.

Details on this clonotype: A much larger clone differs by one base, so this may be a read error. J is TRBJ2-7 and V is TRBV5-3, with D perhaps TRBD2 (5 bases). TRBV5-3 is an open reading frame whose function is uncertain. The CDR3 extends over 14 amino acids. The CDR3 nucleotides read TGTGCCAGCAGCTTGGTAGGAGGTCCCCCCGAGCAGTACTTC. It encodes CASSLVGGPPEQYF.

This clonotype was counted ten times or more. The chain combines TRBV7-2 with TRBJ2-3; perhaps TRBD1 as D (5 bases). Trimming shortened V by 2 bases and J by 13 bases, and 16 bases separated the two germline ends. Germline CDR1 reads SGHTA; CDR2 reads FQGNSA. The CDR3 is 13 amino acids. The CDR3 is CASSLPPDSREYF. CDR3 nucleotides: TGTGCCAGCAGCTTACCCCCCGACAGCAGGGAGTATTTT.

The CDR3 region is CASRDRDRGLEDNQPQHF. As DNA, the CDR3 is TGTGCCAGCAGGGACCGGGACAGGGGGCTCGAGGACAATCAGCCCCAGCATTTT. The rearrangement joins TRBV6-4 to TRBJ1-5; 12 nucleotides line up with TRBD1. This CDR3 region has 18 residues. The J segment lost 3 bases and the V segment lost 6 bases, leaving 12 bases of the junction unmatched. Germline V gene data show CDR1 as MRHNA and CDR2 as SNTAGT.

This clonotype was recorded many times. The rearrangement links TRBV28 to TRBJ2-5, with a possible D match to TRBD2 (6 bases). The CDR3 contains 15 residues. Germline lookup yields CDR1 MDHEN and CDR2 SYDVKM. V lost 4 bases and J lost 2, with 14 bases in between. CDR3 nucleotide sequence: TGTGCCAGCAGTTCCTCTAGCGAAGCACAAGAGACCCAGTACTTC. Protein product: CASSSSSEAQETQYF.

The CDR3 DNA reads as TGTGCCAGCAGTCCTTGGGTCGGGAGCTCCTACGAGCAGTACTTC. Translation: CASSPWVGSSYEQYF. V is TRBV6-5 and J is TRBJ2-7, with D perhaps matching TRBD2 (6 bases). The ends were cut back, 5 bases at V and 0 bases at J, with 14 bases in the middle. This CDR3 region has 15 residues. Looked up from germline, CDR1 is MNHEY and CDR2 is SVGAGI.

At least ten counts were recorded for this clonotype. The rearrangement uses TRBV28 and TRBJ2-3; D perhaps matches TRBD2 (6 bases). The V gene lost 3 bases and the J gene lost 9 bases, with 16 bases spanning the gap. The CDR3 is 14 residues long. The germline V gene encodes CDR1 MDHEN and CDR2 SYDVKM. CDR3 DNA: TGTGCCAGCAGTTTGGCGGCGGGACCCCCCACGCAGTATTTT. Its translation is CASSLAAGPPTQYF.

This clonotype was found many times. This chain uses TRBV7-2 with TRBJ2-7; 7 bases match TRBD2. Looked up from germline, CDR1 is SGHTA and CDR2 is FQGNSA. V gave up 2 bases and J gave up 2 bases; unmatched junction bases: 6. This CDR3 is built from 15 residues. The chain's CDR3 is CASSLLGGRAYEQYF. CDR3 nucleotide sequence: TGTGCCAGCAGCTTACTTGGCGGGAGAGCCTACGAGCAGTACTTC.

J is TRBJ1-1 and V is TRBV19; D remains unclear. The CDR3 totals 12 residues. Trimming removed 4 bases from V and 5 bases from J, with 8 bases in between. Germline CDR1 LNHDA, CDR2 SQIVND (reference sequence). The CDR3 nucleotides are TGTGCCAGTAGTACAGGTCTTACTGAAGCTTTCTTT. It codes for CASSTGLTEAFF. Based on the CDR3 plus reference TRBV19 and TRBJ1-1, the full variable domain is DGGITQSPKYLFRKEGQNVTLSCEQNLNHDAMYWYRQDPGQGLRLIYYSQIVNDFQKGDIAEGYSVSREKKESFPLTVTSAQKNPTAFYLCASSTGLTEAFFGQGTRLTVV.

CDR3 sequence: CAFEIRVPGAFF. The CDR3 DNA reads as TGTGCCTTCGAAATCCGGGTGCCGGGAGCTTTCTTT. The chain couples TRBV30 to TRBJ1-1; no reliable D call. The germline CDR1 and CDR2 sequences are GTSNPN and SVGIG (reference sequence). This CDR3 is built from 12 residues. The V end lost 7 bases, the J end lost 10 bases, and 19 bases lay between the germline ends.

A word on this clonotype: This is likely a read error, given that the CDR3 carries no conserved phenylalanine or tryptophan at its end. This chain uses TRBV9 with TRBJ2-7; 10 nucleotides line up with TRBD1. After removal of 4 bases from V and 0 bases from J, the junction contained 7 bases not matched to a gene. This CDR3 comprises 16 residues. From germline, CDR1 is SGDLS and CDR2 YYNGEE. In nucleotides, the CDR3 is TGTGCCAGCAGCCCCAGGGACAGGGGTGGCTCCTACGAGCAGTACATC. It specifies CASSPRDRGGSYEQYI.

This clonotype showed up many times. V gene TRBV20-1 combines with J gene TRBJ2-3; TRBD2 matches 9 bases. Germline assignment: CDR1 DFQATT and CDR2 SNEGSKA (reference sequence). This CDR3 spans 15 amino acids. Losses at the gene ends were 4 bases for V and 0 bases for J; bases not matched to a gene: 5. CDR3 amino acids: CSATKRGASTDTQYF. CDR3 nucleotide sequence: TGCAGTGCTACTAAGCGGGGGGCCAGCACAGATACGCAGTATTTT.

The chain carries TRBV12-3 or TRBV12-4 and TRBJ2-5; no firm D call. CDR3 length: 16 residues. The V and J ends lost 5 bases and 6 bases respectively, with 22 bases between them. The CDR3 DNA sequence: TGTGCCAGCAGTGAGACTTCACCGGATCCCGTACAGACCCAGTACTTC. It encodes CASSETSPDPVQTQYF.